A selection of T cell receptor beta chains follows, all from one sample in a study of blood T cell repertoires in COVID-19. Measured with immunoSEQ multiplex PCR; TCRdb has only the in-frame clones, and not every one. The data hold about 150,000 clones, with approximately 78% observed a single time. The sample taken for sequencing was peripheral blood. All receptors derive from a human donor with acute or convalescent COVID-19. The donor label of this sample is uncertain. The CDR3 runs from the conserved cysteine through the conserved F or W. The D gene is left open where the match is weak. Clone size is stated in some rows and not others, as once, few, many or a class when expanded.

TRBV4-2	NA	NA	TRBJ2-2	TGTGCCAGCAGCCACCGACAGGCGGGCGGGGAGCTGTTTTTT	CASSHRQAGGELFF
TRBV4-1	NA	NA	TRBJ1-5	TGCGCCAGCAGCCAAGAGACGGCCGCGGGCAATCAGCCCCAGCATTTT	CASSQETAAGNQPQHF
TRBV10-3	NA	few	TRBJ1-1	TGTGCCATCGGGACACGAGGGAACACTGAAGCTTTCTTT	CAIGTRGNTEAFF
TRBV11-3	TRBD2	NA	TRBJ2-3	TGTGCCAGCAGCTTAGAAGGGTCTACCCCAGCGGGGACGCAGTATTTT	CASSLEGSTPAGTQYF
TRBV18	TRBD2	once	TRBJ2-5	TGTGCCAGCTCGGTAGCGGGGGGTACTCAAGAGACCCAGTACTTC	CASSVAGGTQETQYF
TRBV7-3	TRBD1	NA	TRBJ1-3	TGTGCCAGCAGCTCACAGGGGGCTGGAAACACCATATATTTT	CASSSQGAGNTIYF
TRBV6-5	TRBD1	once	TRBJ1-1	TGTGCCAGCAGACCCGGACAGGGTAAAGGGGAAGCTTTCTTT	CASRPGQGKGEAFF
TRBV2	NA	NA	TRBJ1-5	TGTGCCAGCAGTGGCGCCAGGGGCGAGAGCAATCAGCCCCAGCATTTT	CASSGARGESNQPQHF
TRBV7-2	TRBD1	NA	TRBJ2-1	TGTGCCAGCAGCCGCTCCGACAGGGGGAAGTACAATGAGCAGTTCTTC	CASSRSDRGKYNEQFF
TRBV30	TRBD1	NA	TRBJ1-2	TGTGCCTCGCAGGGGGCGCGAAAGGATGGCTACACCTTC	CASQGARKDGYTF
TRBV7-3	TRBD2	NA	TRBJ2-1	TGTGCCAGCAGCTTCGGGGGGGACAATGAGCAGTTCTTC	CASSFGGDNEQFF
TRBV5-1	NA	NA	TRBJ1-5	TGCGCCAGCAGCTTGAGCGGCAACAATCAGCCCCAGCATTTT	CASSLSGNNQPQHF
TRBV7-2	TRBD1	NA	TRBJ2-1	TGTGCCAGCAGTTCTCGACAGGGGAGCTCCTACAATGAGCAGTTCTTC	CASSSRQGSSYNEQFF
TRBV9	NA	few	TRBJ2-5	TGTGCCAGCAGCCCTCAAGTCCCCGGACAGATACAAGAGACCCAGTACTTC	CASSPQVPGQIQETQYF
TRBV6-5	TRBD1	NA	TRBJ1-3	TGTGCCAGCAGTTACTCCTGGACAGGCGCTGGAAACACCATATATTTT	CASSYSWTGAGNTIYF
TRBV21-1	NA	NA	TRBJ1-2	TGTGCCAGCAGCTCTCGAAGGGGGAAGAAAATGAAGGGCTACACCTTC	CASSSRRGKKMKGYTF
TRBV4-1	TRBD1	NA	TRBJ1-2	TGCGCCAGCAGCCGTCAGGGGGCAGAAGAGTATGGCTACACCTTC	CASSRQGAEEYGYTF
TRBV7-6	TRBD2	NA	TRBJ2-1	TGTGCCAGCAGCTTAGTAGCGGGGGGTCCCCTCTACAATGAGCAGTTCTTC	CASSLVAGGPLYNEQFF
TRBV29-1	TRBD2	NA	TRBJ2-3	TGCAGCGTTTCTAGCGGGGGGAGGGCAGATACGCAGTATTTT	CSVSSGGRADTQYF
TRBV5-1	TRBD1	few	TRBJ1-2	TGCGCCAGCAGCTTGGCCCTGCGACAGGGACCCTATGGCTACACCTTC	CASSLALRQGPYGYTF
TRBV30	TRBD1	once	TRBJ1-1	TGTGCCTGGAACCGGGACAGGGGGGGGGCTTTCTTT	CAWNRDRGGAFF
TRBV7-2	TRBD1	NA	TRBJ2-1	TGTGCCAGCAGCTTGGACAGGGGACAATCCTACAATGAGCAGTTCTTC	CASSLDRGQSYNEQFF
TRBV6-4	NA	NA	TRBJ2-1	TGTGCCAGCAGCAGGGGCAATGAGCAGTTCTTC	CASSRGNEQFF
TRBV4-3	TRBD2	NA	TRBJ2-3	TGCGCCAGCAGCCAAGAATCTAGCGGGGAGTACACAGATACGCAGTATTTT	CASSQESSGEYTDTQYF
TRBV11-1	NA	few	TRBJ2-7	TGTGCCAGCAGCTTGGATCGGACAGAGACCTACGAGCAGTACTTC	CASSLDRTETYEQYF
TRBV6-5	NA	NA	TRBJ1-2	TGTGCCAGCAGGGTGCAGGGTGGGTATGGCTACACCTTC	CASRVQGGYGYTF
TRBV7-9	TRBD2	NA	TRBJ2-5	TGTGCCAGCAGCTCTAGCGGGGGGGCCGACCAAGAGACCCAGTACTTC	CASSSSGGADQETQYF
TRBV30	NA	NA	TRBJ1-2	TGTGCCTGGAGTGGTAACAGGGTATCGGGTGGCTACACCTTC	CAWSGNRVSGGYTF
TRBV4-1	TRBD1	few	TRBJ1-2	TGCGCCAGCAGCCCCCGGGACAGTAACTATGGCTACACCTTC	CASSPRDSNYGYTF
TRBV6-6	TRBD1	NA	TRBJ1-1	TGTGCCAGCAGTCCTCTCGACAGGGGATACACTGAAGCTTTCTTT	CASSPLDRGYTEAFF
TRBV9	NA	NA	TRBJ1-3	TGTGCCAGCAGCGTAGAAGGCACAGGCCCTGGAAACACCATATATTTT	CASSVEGTGPGNTIYF
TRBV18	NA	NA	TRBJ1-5	TGTGCCAGCTCAATTCAGGGGTTGGGTCAGCCCCAGCATTTT	CASSIQGLGQPQHF
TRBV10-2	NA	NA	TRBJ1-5	TGCGCCAGCAGTGGGACAGACAAGTCAGCCCAGCATTTT	CASSGTDKSAQHF
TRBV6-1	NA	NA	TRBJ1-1	TGTGCCAGCAGTGGTGGAGGGGTCCGCCCCATGAACACTGAAGCTTTCTTT	CASSGGGVRPMNTEAFF
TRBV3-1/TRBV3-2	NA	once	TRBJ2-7	TGTGCCAGCAGCCAAGGTTCCGGGGGGCGGGTTCGGTCCTACGAGCAGTACTTC	CASSQGSGGRVRSYEQYF
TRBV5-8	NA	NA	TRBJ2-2	TGTGCCAGCACCTTGGGCGGGGAGACGAACACCGGGGAGCTGTTTTTT	CASTLGGETNTGELFF
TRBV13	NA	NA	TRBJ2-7	TGTGCCAGCAGCCTAGTTCAGGGATACAGCTCCTACGAGCAGTACTTC	CASSLVQGYSSYEQYF
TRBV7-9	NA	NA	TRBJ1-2	TGTGCCAGCAGCTTCGGTGGGGGCGCAGGAGGCTACACCTTC	CASSFGGGAGGYTF
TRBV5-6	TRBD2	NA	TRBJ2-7	TGTGCCAGCACCGGAGAGCGGGGGGCCCTTACGACCTACGAGCAGTACTTC	CASTGERGALTTYEQYF
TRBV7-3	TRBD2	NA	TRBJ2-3	TGTGCCAGCAGCCCACGGACTAGCGGGCGAGATACGCAGTATTTT	CASSPRTSGRDTQYF
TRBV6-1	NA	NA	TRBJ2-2	TGTGCCAGCAGTGACTATTACACCGGGGAGCTGTTTTTT	CASSDYYTGELFF
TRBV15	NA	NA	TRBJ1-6	TGTGCCACCAGCAGCACCCGGGAGATTAATTCACCCCTCCACTTT	CATSSTREINSPLHF
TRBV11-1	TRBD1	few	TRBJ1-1	TGTGCCAGCAGCCTGACAGGGGTGAGTGAAGCTTTCTTT	CASSLTGVSEAFF
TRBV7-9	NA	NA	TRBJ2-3	TGTGCCAGCAGCTTAGTGGGGCAGGGGCCGGATACGCAGTATTTT	CASSLVGQGPDTQYF
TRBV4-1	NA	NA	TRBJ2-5	TGCGCCAGCAGCCAAGCCCTGGACAGAGAAGAGACCCAGTACTTC	CASSQALDREETQYF
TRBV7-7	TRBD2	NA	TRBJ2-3	TGTGCCAGCAGCCCCGGACTAGCGGGGCCCGGGGATACGCAGTATTTT	CASSPGLAGPGDTQYF
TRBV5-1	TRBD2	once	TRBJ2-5	TGCGCCAGCAGCTTGAAGGTAGCGGGGTCCTACCGAGAGACCCAGTACTTC	CASSLKVAGSYRETQYF
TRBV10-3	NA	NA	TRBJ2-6	TGTGCCATCAGAATGACTAGTAACGCTGGGGCCAACGTCCTGACTTTC	CAIRMTSNAGANVLTF